The clone carrying this T cell receptor beta chain counts as medium-sized. These data come from a study of graft-versus-host responses after intestinal transplantation. The protocol was immunoSEQ multiplex PCR, while the TCRdb copy is restricted to in-frame clones and leaves out a portion. The sample carries some 8,000 clones, more than 30% recorded once. The study plated about 200,000 CFSE-labeled responders with about 200,000 irradiated, violet-dye-labeled stimulators. Study conclusions and caveats: GvH clones appeared in recipient marrow, some first in ileum or blood.

The clonotype was recovered from a human patient who received an intestinal transplant. Sequencing used alloreactive CD4+ T cells from a mixed lymphocyte reaction culture, obtained before intestinal transplant. Subset specified: CFSE-low proliferating T cells sorted from roughly six-day pre-transplant mixed lymphocyte reaction (GvH or HvG direction).

CDR3 nucleotide sequence: TGCAGTGCTAGCCTCCGGGGGGAGCAGTACTTC. Translation gives CSASLRGEQYF. The V and J genes are TRBV20-1 and TRBJ2-7; the D gene is possibly TRBD2 (6 bases). Germline loops: CDR1 DFQATT, CDR2 SNEGSKA (reference sequence). V gave up 3 bases and J gave up 7 bases, with 10 bases separating them. This CDR3 is built from 11 residues.